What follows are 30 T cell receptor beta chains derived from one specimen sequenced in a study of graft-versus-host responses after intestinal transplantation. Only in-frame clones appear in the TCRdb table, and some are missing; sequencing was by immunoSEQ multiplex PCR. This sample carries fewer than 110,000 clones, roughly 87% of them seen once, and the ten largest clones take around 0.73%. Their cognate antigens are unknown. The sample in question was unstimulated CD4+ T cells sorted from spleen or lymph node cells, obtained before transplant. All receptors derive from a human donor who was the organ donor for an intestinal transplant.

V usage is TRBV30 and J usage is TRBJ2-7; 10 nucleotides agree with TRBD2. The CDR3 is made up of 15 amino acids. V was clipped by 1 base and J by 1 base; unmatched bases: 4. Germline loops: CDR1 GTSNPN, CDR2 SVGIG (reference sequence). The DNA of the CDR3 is TGTGCCTGGAGTGGACTAGCGGGCATTTCCTACGAGCAGTACTTC. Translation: CAWSGLAGISYEQYF. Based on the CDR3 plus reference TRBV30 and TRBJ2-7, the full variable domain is SQTIHQWPATLVQPVGSPLSLECTVEGTSNPNLYWYRQAAGRGLQLLFYSVGIGQISSEVPQNLSASRPQDRQFILSSKKLLLSDSGFYLCAWSGLAGISYEQYFGPGTRLTVT.

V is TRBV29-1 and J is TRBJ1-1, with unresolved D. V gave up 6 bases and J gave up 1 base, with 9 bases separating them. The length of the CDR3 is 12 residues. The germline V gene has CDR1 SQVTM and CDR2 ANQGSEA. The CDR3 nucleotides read TGCAGCGTCTCCGACGGGAACACTGAAGCTTTCTTT. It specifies CSVSDGNTEAFF.

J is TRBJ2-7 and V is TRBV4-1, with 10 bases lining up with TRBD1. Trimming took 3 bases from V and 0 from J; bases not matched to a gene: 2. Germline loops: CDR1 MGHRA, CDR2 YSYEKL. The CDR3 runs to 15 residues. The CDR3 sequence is CASSQGDRGSYEQYF. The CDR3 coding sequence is TGCGCCAGCAGCCAGGGGGACAGGGGCTCCTACGAGCAGTACTTC.

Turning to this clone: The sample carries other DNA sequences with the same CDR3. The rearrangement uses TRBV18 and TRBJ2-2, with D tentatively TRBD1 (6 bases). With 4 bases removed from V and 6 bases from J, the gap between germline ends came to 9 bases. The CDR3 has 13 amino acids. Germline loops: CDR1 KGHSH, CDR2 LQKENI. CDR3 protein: CASSRPGAGELFF. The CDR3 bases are TGTGCCAGCTCACGACCAGGGGCCGGGGAGCTGTTTTTT.

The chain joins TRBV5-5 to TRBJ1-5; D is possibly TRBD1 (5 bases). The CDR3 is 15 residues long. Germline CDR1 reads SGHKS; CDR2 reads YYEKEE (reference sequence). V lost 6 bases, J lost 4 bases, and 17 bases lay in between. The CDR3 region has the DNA TGTGCCAGCACCCCCCAGGGCCAGGCTAATCAGCCCCAGCATTTT. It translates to CASTPQGQANQPQHF.

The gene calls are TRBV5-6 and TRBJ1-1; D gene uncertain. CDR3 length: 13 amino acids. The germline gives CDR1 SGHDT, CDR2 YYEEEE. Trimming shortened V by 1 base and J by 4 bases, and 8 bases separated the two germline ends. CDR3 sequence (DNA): TGTGCCAGCAGCTTGCTTGAGCCCACTGAAGCTTTCTTT. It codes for CASSLLEPTEAFF.

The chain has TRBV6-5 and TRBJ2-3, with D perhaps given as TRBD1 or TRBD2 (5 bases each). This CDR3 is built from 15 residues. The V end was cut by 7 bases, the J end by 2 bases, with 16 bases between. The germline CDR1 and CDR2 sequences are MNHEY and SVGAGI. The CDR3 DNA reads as TGTGCCAGCATCCAAAGGGGACCATTCACAGATACGCAGTATTTT. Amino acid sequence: CASIQRGPFTDTQYF.

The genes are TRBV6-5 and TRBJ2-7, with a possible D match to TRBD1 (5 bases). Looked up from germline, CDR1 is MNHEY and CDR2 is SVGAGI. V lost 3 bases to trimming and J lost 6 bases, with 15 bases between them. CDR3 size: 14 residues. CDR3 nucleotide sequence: TGTGCCAGCAGTTATACGGCAGGGCGGATCGAGCAGTACTTC. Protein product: CASSYTAGRIEQYF.

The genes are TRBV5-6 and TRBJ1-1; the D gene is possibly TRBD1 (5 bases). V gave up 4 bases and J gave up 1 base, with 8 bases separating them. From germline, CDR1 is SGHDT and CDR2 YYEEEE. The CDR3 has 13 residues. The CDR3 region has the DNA TGTGCCAGCAGCACAGGAGGGAACACTGAAGCTTTCTTT. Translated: CASSTGGNTEAFF. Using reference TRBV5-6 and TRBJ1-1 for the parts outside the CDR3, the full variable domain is DAGVTQSPTHLIKTRGQQVTLRCSPKSGHDTVSWYQQALGQGPQFIFQYYEEEERQRGNFPDRFSGHQFPNYSSELNVNALLLGDSALYLCASSTGGNTEAFFGQGTRLTVV.

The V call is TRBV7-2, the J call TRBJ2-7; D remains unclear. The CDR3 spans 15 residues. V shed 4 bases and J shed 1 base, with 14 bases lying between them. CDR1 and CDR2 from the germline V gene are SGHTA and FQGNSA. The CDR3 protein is CASSSVGMGSYEQYF. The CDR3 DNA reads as TGTGCCAGCAGCTCCGTAGGGATGGGGTCCTACGAGCAGTACTTC.

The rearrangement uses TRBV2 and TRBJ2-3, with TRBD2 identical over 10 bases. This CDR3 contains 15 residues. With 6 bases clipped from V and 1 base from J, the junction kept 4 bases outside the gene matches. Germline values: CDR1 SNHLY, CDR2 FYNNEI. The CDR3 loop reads CASRAGTSGTDTQYF. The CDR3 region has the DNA TGTGCCAGCAGGGCCGGGACTAGCGGCACAGATACGCAGTATTTT.

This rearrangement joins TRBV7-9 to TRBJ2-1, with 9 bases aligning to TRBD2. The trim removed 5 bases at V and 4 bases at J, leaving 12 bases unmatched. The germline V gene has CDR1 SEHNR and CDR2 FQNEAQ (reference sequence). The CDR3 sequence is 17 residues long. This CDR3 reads CASSPVAGATSYNEQFF. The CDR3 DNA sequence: TGTGCCAGCAGCCCAGTAGCGGGGGCGACTAGTTACAATGAGCAGTTCTTC.

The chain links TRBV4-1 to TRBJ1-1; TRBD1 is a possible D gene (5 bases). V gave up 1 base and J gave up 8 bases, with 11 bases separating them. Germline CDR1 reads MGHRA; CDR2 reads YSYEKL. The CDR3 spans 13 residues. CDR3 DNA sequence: TGCGCCAGCAGCCAAGTCAGGGCCCCCGAAGCTTTCTTT. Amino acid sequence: CASSQVRAPEAFF.

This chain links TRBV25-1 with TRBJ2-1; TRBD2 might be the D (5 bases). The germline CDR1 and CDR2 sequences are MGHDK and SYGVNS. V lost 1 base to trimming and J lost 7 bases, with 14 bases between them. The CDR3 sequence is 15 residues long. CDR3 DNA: TGTGCCAGCAGTGAATGGGTCGGGATGAGGAATGAGCAGTTCTTC. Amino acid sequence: CASSEWVGMRNEQFF.

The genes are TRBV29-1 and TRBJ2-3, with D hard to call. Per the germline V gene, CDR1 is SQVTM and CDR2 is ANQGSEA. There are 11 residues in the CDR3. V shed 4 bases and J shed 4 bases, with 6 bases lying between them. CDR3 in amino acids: CSVVLSDTQYF. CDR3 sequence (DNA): TGCAGCGTTGTTTTATCAGATACGCAGTATTTT.

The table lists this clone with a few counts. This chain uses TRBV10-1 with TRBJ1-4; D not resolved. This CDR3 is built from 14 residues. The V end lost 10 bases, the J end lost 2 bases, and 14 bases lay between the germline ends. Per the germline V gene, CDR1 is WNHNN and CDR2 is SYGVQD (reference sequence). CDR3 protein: CAKALGITNEKLFF. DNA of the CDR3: TGCGCCAAGGCTTTGGGGATTACTAATGAAAAACTGTTTTTT.

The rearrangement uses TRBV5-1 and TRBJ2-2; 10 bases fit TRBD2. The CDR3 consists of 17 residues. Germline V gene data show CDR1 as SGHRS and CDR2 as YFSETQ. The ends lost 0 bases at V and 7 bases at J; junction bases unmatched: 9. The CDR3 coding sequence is TGCGCCAGCAGCTTGGACCTAGCGGGGGCCCAGGGCGGGGAGCTGTTTTTT. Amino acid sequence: CASSLDLAGAQGGELFF.

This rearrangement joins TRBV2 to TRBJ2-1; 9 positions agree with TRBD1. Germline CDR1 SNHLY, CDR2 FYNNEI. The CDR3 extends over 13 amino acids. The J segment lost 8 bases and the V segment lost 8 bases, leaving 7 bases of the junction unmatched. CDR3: CASHGQGRDEQFF. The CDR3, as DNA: TGTGCCAGCCATGGACAGGGGAGGGATGAGCAGTTCTTC.

The CDR3 spells CASSEAKGANVLTF. Here the CDR3 DNA reads TGTGCCAGCAGTGAAGCTAAGGGGGCCAACGTCCTGACTTTC. The V and J genes are TRBV6-1 and TRBJ2-6; no firm D call. The ends were cut back, 0 bases at V and 4 bases at J, with 4 bases in the middle. The CDR3 consists of 14 residues. CDR1 is MNHNS, CDR2 SASEGT, per germline.

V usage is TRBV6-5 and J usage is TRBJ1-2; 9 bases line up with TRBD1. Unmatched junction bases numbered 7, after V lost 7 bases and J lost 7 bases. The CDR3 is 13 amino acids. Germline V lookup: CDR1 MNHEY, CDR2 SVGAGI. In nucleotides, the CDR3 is TGTGCCAGCATCCGACAGGGGGGCGGTGGCTACACCTTC. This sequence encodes CASIRQGGGGYTF.

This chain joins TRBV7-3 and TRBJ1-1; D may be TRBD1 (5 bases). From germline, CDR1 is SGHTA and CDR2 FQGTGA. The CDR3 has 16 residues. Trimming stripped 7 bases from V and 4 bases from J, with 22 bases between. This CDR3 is CASTPGGAGAGTEAFF. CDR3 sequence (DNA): TGTGCCAGCACCCCCGGCGGGGCGGGAGCGGGCACTGAAGCTTTCTTT.

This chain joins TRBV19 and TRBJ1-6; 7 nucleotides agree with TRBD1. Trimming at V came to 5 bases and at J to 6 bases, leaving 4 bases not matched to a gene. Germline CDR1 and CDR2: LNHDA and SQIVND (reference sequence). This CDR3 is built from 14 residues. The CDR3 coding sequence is TGTGCCAGTAGTGGGACAGTCCCTAATTCACCCCTCCACTTT. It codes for CASSGTVPNSPLHF.

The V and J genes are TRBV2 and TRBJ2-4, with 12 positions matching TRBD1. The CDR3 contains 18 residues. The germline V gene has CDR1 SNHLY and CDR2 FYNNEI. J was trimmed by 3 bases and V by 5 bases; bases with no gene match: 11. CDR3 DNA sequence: TGTGCCAGCAGTCTCCTGGGACAGGGGGCCCAAAGCAAAAACATTCAGTACTTC. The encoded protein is CASSLLGQGAQSKNIQYF.

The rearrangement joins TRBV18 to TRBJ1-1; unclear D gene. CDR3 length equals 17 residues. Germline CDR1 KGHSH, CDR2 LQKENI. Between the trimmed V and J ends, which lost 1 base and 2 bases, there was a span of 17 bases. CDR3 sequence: CASSPRGNGIGNTEAFF. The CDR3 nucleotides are TGTGCCAGCTCACCACGGGGTAACGGGATTGGCAACACTGAAGCTTTCTTT.

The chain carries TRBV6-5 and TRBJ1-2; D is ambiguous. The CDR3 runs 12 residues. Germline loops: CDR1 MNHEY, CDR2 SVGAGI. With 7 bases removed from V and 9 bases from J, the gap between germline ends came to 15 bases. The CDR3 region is CASIRRSRRYTF. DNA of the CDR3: TGTGCCAGCATCCGGAGGTCACGGCGCTACACCTTC.

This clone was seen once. The CDR3 region is CASSLGTGTGPYNSPLHF. DNA for the CDR3: TGTGCCAGCAGCTTAGGAACCGGGACAGGCCCCTATAATTCACCCCTCCACTTT. This sequence joins TRBV7-6 and TRBJ1-6; 8 nucleotides match TRBD1. This CDR3 region has 18 residues. Germline CDR1 reads SGHVS; CDR2 reads FNYEAQ. V shed 1 base and J 2 bases; nucleotides not matched to a gene: 7.

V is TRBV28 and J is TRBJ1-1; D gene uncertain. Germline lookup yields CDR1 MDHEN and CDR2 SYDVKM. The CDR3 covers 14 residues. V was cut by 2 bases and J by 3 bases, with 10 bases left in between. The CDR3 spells CASSLDRPYTEAFF. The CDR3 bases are TGTGCCAGCAGTTTAGACCGACCGTACACTGAAGCTTTCTTT.

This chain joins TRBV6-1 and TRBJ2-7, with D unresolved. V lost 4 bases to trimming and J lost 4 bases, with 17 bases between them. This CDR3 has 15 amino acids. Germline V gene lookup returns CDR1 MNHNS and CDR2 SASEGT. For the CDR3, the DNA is TGTGCCAGCAGTGTCCAAAGTTTGGGGTTGTACGAGCAGTACTTC. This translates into CASSVQSLGLYEQYF.

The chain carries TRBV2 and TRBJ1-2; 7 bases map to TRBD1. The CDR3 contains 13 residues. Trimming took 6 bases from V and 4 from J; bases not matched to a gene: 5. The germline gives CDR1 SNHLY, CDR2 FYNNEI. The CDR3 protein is CASRTTGTYGYTF. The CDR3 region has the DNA TGTGCCAGCAGGACGACAGGGACCTATGGCTACACCTTC. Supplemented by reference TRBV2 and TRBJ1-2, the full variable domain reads EPEVTQTPSHQVTQMGQEVILRCVPISNHLYFYWYRQILGQKVEFLVSFYNNEISEKSEIFDDQFSVERPDGSNFTLKIRSTKLEDSAMYFCASRTTGTYGYTFGSGTRLTVV.

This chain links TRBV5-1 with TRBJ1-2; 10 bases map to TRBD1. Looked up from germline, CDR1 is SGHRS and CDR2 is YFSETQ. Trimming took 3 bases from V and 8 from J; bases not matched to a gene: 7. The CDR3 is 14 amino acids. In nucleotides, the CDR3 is TGCGCCAGCAGCTCGGGACAGGGGCATCTGGGCTACACCTTC. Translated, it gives CASSSGQGHLGYTF.